This entry features one T cell receptor (beta chain) sequence. What it binds is not known. Produced via immunoSEQ multiplex PCR; TCRdb's table is partial and in-frame only. The sample lists about 25,000 clones, around 67% occurring once. Between the trimmed V and J ends, which lost 0 bases and 2 bases, there was a span of 8 bases. The length of the CDR3 is 14 residues. Germline V gene lookup returns CDR1 SGHVS and CDR2 FQNEAQ. The sample comes from a study of vaccination effects on CD4 cells after COVID-19. The culture ran for 10 days before CD4+ T cells were isolated. The J gene is TRBJ2-7, the V gene TRBV7-8, with D uncertain. This sequence originates from a human donor who received a COVID-19 vaccine. The sequencing used CD4+ T cells from PBMCs cultured without peptide, collected before COVID-19 vaccination. The DNA of the CDR3 is TGTGCCAGCAGCTTAGCACCAGGTACCTACGAGCAGTACTTC. Residues: CASSLAPGTYEQYF.